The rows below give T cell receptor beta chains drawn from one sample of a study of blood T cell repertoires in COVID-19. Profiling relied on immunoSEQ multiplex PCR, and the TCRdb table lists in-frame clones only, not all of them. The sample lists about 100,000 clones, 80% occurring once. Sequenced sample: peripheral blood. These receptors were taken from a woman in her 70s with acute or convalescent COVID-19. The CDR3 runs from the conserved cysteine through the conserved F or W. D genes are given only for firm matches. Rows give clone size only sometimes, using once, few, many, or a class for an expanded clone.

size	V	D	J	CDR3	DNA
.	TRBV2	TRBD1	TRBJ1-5	CASGGQGGNQPQHF	TGTGCCAGCGGCGGACAGGGAGGCAATCAGCCCCAGCATTTT
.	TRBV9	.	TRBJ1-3	CASSVLGADSGNTIYF	TGTGCCAGCAGCGTCCTTGGGGCGGACTCTGGAAACACCATATATTTT
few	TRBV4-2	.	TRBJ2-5	CASSQKTAEMLGETQYF	TGTGCCAGCAGCCAAAAAACGGCGGAGATGCTTGGGGAGACCCAGTACTTC
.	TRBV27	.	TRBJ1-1	CASGRGNTEAFF	TGTGCCAGCGGCAGGGGGAACACTGAAGCTTTCTTT
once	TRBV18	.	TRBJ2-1	CASSPGGVSYEQFF	TGTGCCAGCTCACCAGGCGGGGTTAGTTATGAGCAGTTCTTC
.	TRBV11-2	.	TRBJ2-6	CASSSTSGANVLTF	TGTGCCAGCAGCTCTACCTCTGGGGCCAACGTCCTGACTTTC
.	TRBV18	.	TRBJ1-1	CASSLNTEAFF	TGTGCCAGCTCCCTAAACACTGAAGCTTTCTTT
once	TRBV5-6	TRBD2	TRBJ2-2	CASSLPSSGRSGELFF	TGTGCCAGCAGCTTACCGTCTAGCGGGAGATCCGGGGAGCTGTTTTTT
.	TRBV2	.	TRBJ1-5	CASSDRGGNQPQHF	TGTGCCAGCAGTGACAGGGGTGGCAATCAGCCCCAGCATTTT
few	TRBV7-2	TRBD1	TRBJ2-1	CASSGGQSLNEQFF	TGTGCCAGCAGCGGGGGACAGAGTCTGAATGAGCAGTTCTTC
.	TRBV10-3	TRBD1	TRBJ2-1	CAITSRGPYNEQFF	TGTGCCATAACGAGCAGGGGGCCCTACAATGAGCAGTTCTTC
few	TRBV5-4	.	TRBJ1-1	CASSLAGAGTEAFF	TGTGCCAGCAGCTTGGCAGGGGCCGGCACTGAAGCTTTCTTT
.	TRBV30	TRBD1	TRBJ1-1	CAWSAGTGTRTEAFF	TGTGCCTGGAGTGCCGGGACAGGGACTCGCACTGAAGCTTTCTTT
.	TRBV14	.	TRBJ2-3	CASSQVGAGDTQYF	TGTGCCAGCAGCCAAGTGGGTGCGGGAGATACGCAGTATTTT
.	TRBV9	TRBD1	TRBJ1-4	CASSAETGLNEKLFF	TGTGCCAGCAGCGCCGAGACAGGGCTAAATGAAAAACTGTTTTTT
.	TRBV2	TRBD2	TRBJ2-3	CASLSSSGGGDTQYF	TGTGCCAGCCTCTCCTCTAGCGGGGGTGGAGATACGCAGTATTTT
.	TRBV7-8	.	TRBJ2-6	CASSLVVGAAGANVLTF	TGTGCCAGCAGCTTAGTAGTAGGGGCGGCTGGGGCCAACGTCCTGACTTTC
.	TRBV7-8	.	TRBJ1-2	CASSLVSGSAPGGYTF	TGTGCCAGCAGCTTAGTGTCTGGCAGCGCCCCGGGTGGCTACACCTTC
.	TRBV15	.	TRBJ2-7	CATSRERGGSYEQYF	TGTGCCACCAGCAGAGAACGCGGCGGCTCCTACGAGCAGTACTTC
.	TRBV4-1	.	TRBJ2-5	CASSQARGFGETQYF	TGCGCCAGCAGCCAAGCTAGGGGGTTTGGAGAGACCCAGTACTTC
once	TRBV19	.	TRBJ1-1	CASSIFAGEEAFF	TGTGCCAGTAGTATTTTCGCAGGGGAAGAAGCTTTCTTT
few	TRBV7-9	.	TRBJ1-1	CASSLLQGGTTEAFF	TGTGCCAGCAGCTTACTCCAGGGAGGGACCACTGAAGCTTTCTTT
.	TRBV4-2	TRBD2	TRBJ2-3	CASSQEGGGAGGTDTQYF	TGTGCCAGCAGCCAAGAAGGCGGGGGGGCCGGGGGCACAGATACGCAGTATTTT
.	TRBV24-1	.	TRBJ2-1	CATSEPDINNEQFF	TGTGCCACCAGTGAGCCGGACATAAACAATGAGCAGTTCTTC
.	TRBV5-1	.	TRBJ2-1	CASSLAVESEQFF	TGCGCCAGCAGCTTGGCCGTTGAGAGTGAGCAGTTCTTC
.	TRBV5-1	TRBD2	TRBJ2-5	CASSLALAAETQYF	TGCGCCAGCAGCTTGGCGCTAGCGGCGGAGACCCAGTACTTC
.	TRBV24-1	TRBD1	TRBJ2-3	CATSDLPRGQGANTQYF	TGTGCCACCAGTGATTTGCCGCGGGGACAGGGGGCAAATACGCAGTATTTT
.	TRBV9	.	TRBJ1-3	CASSVGTANSGNTIYF	TGTGCCAGCAGCGTAGGGACAGCCAACTCTGGAAACACCATATATTTT
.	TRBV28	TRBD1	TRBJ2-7	CASSNEQGVISYEQYF	TGTGCCAGCAGTAATGAACAGGGGGTGATCTCCTACGAGCAGTACTTC
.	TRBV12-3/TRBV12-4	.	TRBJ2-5	CASSPRGRETQYF	TGTGCCAGCAGTCCTCGGGGGAGAGAGACCCAGTACTTC
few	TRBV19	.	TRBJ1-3	CASSSQGTFGNTIYF	TGTGCCAGTAGTTCCCAGGGAACTTTTGGAAACACCATATATTTT
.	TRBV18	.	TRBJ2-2	CASSPPGGSSAGELFF	TGTGCCAGCTCACCACCAGGCGGATCCAGCGCCGGGGAGCTGTTTTTT
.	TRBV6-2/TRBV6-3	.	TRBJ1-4	CASSYLAEPNEKLFF	TGTGCCAGCAGTTACCTCGCGGAGCCTAATGAAAAACTGTTTTTT
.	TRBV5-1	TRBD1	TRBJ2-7	CASSSRQGSSYEQYF	TGCGCCAGCAGTTCCAGACAGGGGAGCTCCTACGAGCAGTACTTC
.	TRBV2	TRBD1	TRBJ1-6	CASRPGQGNTYNSPLHF	TGTGCCAGCAGACCGGGACAGGGGAACACCTATAATTCACCCCTCCACTTT
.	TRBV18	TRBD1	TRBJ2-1	CASSGTGGYNEQFF	TGTGCCAGCTCCGGGACAGGGGGATACAATGAGCAGTTCTTC
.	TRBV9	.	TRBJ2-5	CASSARGSQETQYF	TGTGCCAGCAGCGCCCGGGGGTCCCAAGAGACCCAGTACTTC
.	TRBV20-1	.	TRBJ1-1	CSASLSLSVNTEAFF	TGCAGTGCTAGTTTAAGTCTTTCGGTGAACACTGAAGCTTTCTTT
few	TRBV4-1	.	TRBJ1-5	CASSQVDLGLSNQPQHF	TGCGCCAGCAGCCAAGTCGACTTGGGACTGAGCAATCAGCCCCAGCATTTT
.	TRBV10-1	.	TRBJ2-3	CASSGVGTDTQYF	TGCGCCAGTTCAGGGGTGGGCACAGATACGCAGTATTTT
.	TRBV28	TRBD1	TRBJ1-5	CASYVPGQGNQPQHF	TGTGCCAGCTATGTCCCGGGACAGGGAAACCAGCCCCAGCATTTT
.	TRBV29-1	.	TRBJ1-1	CSVDLGRITEAFF	TGCAGCGTTGATTTAGGCAGGATCACTGAAGCTTTCTTT
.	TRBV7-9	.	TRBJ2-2	CASSPTGGALSNTGELFF	TGTGCCAGCAGCCCAACAGGGGGGGCCCTCTCTAACACCGGGGAGCTGTTTTTT
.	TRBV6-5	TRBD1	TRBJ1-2	CASSSTGGANYGYTF	TGTGCCAGCAGTTCCACAGGGGGCGCAAACTATGGCTACACCTTC
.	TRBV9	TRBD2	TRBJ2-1	CASSVSSGSYNEQFF	TGTGCCAGCAGCGTTTCTAGCGGGAGCTACAATGAGCAGTTCTTC
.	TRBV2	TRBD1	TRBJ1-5	CASSGQGGRNQPQHF	TGTGCCAGCAGCGGACAGGGAGGTCGCAATCAGCCCCAGCATTTT
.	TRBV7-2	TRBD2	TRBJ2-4	CASSPLLAGLKFLYF	TGTGCCAGCAGCCCCCTACTAGCGGGATTAAAATTTTTGTACTTC
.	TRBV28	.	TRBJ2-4	CVSRRTDLAKNIQYF	TGTGTCAGCAGGCGGACAGACCTAGCCAAAAACATTCAGTACTTC
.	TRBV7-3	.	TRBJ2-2	CASSRTAWGGELFF	TGTGCCAGCAGTCGGACAGCATGGGGCGGGGAGCTGTTTTTT
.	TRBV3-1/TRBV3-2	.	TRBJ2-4	CASSQSPGERGEAKNIQYF	TGTGCCAGCAGCCAATCCCCAGGGGAGCGGGGAGAGGCCAAAAACATTCAGTACTTC
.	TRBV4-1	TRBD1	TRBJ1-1	CASSQDWGQSLNTEAFF	TGCGCCAGCAGCCAAGATTGGGGACAGTCTTTGAACACTGAAGCTTTCTTT
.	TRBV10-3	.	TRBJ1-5	CAISESRGLDQPQHF	TGTGCCATCAGTGAGTCCCGGGGGTTAGATCAGCCCCAGCATTTT
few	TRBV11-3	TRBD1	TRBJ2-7	CASSSPGQGIYEQYF	TGTGCCAGCAGCTCCCCGGGACAGGGCATCTACGAGCAGTACTTC
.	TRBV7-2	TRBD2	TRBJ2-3	CASSLGTSGEQYF	TGTGCCAGCAGCTTAGGTACTAGCGGGGAGCAGTATTTT
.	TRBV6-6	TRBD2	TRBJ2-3	CASSYSLAAGADTQYF	TGTGCCAGCAGTTACTCGCTGGCGGCGGGGGCAGATACGCAGTATTTT
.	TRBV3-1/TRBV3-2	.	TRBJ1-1	CASSPAGAWSDTEAFF	TGTGCCAGCAGCCCGGCTGGGGCTTGGTCGGACACTGAAGCTTTCTTT
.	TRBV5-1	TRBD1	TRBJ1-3	CASSWSGTAGNTIYF	TGCGCCAGCAGCTGGTCTGGGACAGCTGGAAACACCATATATTTT
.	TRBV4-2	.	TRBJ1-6	CASSQDRGGYSPLHF	TGTGCCAGCAGCCAAGATCGGGGGGGCTATTCACCCCTCCACTTT
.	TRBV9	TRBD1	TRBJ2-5	CASSVSGTGRGETQYF	TGTGCCAGCAGCGTATCCGGGACAGGACGGGGAGAGACCCAGTACTTC
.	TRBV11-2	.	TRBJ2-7	CASSLGLSSYEQYF	TGTGCCAGCAGCTTGGGGCTAAGCTCCTACGAGCAGTACTTC